A selection of T cell receptor beta chains follows, all from one sample in a study of blood T cells in healthy people across ages. TCRdb recomputed calls from the 5' RACE reads with MiXCR, one row per CDR3 protein. The sample has over 700,000 distinct CDR3 sequences; about 55% are singletons. Sequenced sample: blood. The receptors were gathered from an elderly man in good health. CDR3s include the opening cysteine and the closing phenylalanine or tryptophan. D genes are given only for firm matches. Expanded clones are given a class, and other clones once, few, many or no size at all.

TGCGCCAGCACCGTGGACAGGGAGGCCAGATACGCGTATTTT | CASTVDREARYAYF | few | TRBD1 | TRBJ2-3 | TRBV4-1
TGCGCCAGCAGCTCGCCCGACAGCACGGCGGGCTACACCTTC | CASSSPDSTAGYTF | . | . | TRBJ1-2 | TRBV5-1
TGTGCCAGCAGTTCAGGGATACGAGGCTACACCTTC | CASSSGIRGYTF | . | . | TRBJ1-2 | TRBV12-3/TRBV12-4
TGTGCCAGCAGTGAGGGGGGCCCAGTCTATGGCTACACCTTC | CASSEGGPVYGYTF | . | . | TRBJ1-2 | TRBV6-1
TGTGCCAGCAGCTTAGGGGCCGCAACTAATGAAAAACTGTTTTTT | CASSLGAATNEKLFF | . | . | TRBJ1-4 | TRBV7-2
TGTGCCAGCAGCCCCCAGTTGGGGCAGACCCAGTACTTC | CASSPQLGQTQYF | . | . | TRBJ2-5 | TRBV3-1
TGTGCCAGCAGTGAATATCTGGGACAGGCGTACAATGAGCAGTTCTTC | CASSEYLGQAYNEQFF | . | TRBD1 | TRBJ2-1 | TRBV25-1
TGTGCCAGCAGCTTGGGGGGGACAGGGGGACCCTCCAATGAGCAGTACTTC | CASSLGGTGGPSNEQYF | . | TRBD1 | TRBJ2-7 | TRBV5-4
TGTGCCAGCAGCGTAGAGGGTAGCGGGTACGAAGAGCGGTACTTC | CASSVEGSGYEERYF | . | TRBD2 | TRBJ2-5 | TRBV9
TGTGCCAGCAGTTTATTCGCCGGGACATACTACAATGAGCAGTACTTC | CASSLFAGTYYNEQYF | . | . | TRBJ2-7 | TRBV27
TGTGCCAGCAGCCTCAGTCAGGTCATCCGGGAGACCCAGTACTTC | CASSLSQVIRETQYF | once | . | TRBJ2-5 | TRBV5-5
TGTGCCAGCAGCTGGGCCGCCCGGGAGACCCAGTACTTC | CASSWAARETQYF | . | . | TRBJ2-5 | TRBV7-2
TGTGCCAGCAGAGAGGAGACAGCAGGCATTCAGTACTTC | CASREETAGIQYF | . | . | TRBJ2-4 | TRBV2
TGCAGTGGGGGCGAACAGGGCCAAGAGACCCAGTACTTC | CSGGEQGQETQYF | few | . | TRBJ2-5 | TRBV20-1
TGCGCCAGCAGCTTTGGACAGGGGCAGTACGAGCAGTACTTC | CASSFGQGQYEQYF | . | TRBD1 | TRBJ2-7 | TRBV5-1